The present T cell receptor beta chain was sequenced within a study of human T cells and chemical hapten exposure. Study details: TCR yields per sample varied, mainly owing to small pooled library volume differences. General observations from the study: In comparison with controls, expanded TCRs gave rise to a significantly larger number of large CDR3 similarity clusters.

Germline values: CDR1 PRHDT, CDR2 FYEKMQ (reference sequence). V was trimmed by 4 bases and J by 4 bases, leaving 16 bases between them. The CDR3 length is 16 residues. In its sample, this clonotype was seen a few times. Its antigen is undetermined. As the library was built, unique molecular identifiers were attached to individual cDNA molecules. TCRdb analysed the RACE reads with MiXCR anew, one entry per CDR3 protein. The data show about 340,000 distinct CDR3 sequences, with around 7% seen just once and 7% to 10% held by the top ten. Time point meaning: patch test 1, 2 weeks after DPC sensitization. Specified treatment: therapeutic diphenylcyclopropenone sensitization with weekly scalp DPC. People who gave samples had alopecia, were 18 to 70 years old, and were suitable for DPC.

This chain uses TRBV13 with TRBJ1-4; maybe TRBD1 (5 bases). The clonotype comes from a woman younger than 30 with alopecia areata. Some clones in this sample may be carry-over from other donors' samples. The sequencing here drew on whole blood, taken in connection with sensitization to the hapten diphenylcyclopropenone (DPC). For the CDR3, the DNA is TGTGCCAGCAGCTCCCGGCCCGGGACGGGTAATGAAAAACTGTTTTTT. Translation: CASSSRPGTGNEKLFF. Together with reference TRBV13 and TRBJ1-4, the CDR3 gives the full variable domain: AAGVIQSPRHLIKEKRETATLKCYPIPRHDTVYWYQQGPGQDPQFLISFYEKMQSDKGSIPDRFSAQQFSDYHSELNMSSLELGDSALYFCASSSRPGTGNEKLFFGSGTQLSVL.